This T cell receptor (beta chain) came from a study of blood T cell repertoires in COVID-19. The CDR3 contains 16 residues. Trimming took 3 bases from V and 4 from J, leaving 16 bases between them. Germline CDR1 is SGHDN and CDR2 is FVKESK. This table comes from immunoSEQ multiplex PCR, and its TCRdb copy is limited to in-frame clones, with some not included. The sample consists of about 260,000 clones, approximately 88% of them appearing once. Sequencing was performed on PBMCs or T cells enriched from blood (not recorded which). The chain recombines TRBV14 with TRBJ2-1, with D hard to call. The receptor comes from a woman in her thirties or forties with acute COVID-19. Here the CDR3 DNA reads TGTGCCAGCAGCCACGGGTCGAGAAGAATATACAATGAGCAGTTCTTC. Translated, it gives CASSHGSRRIYNEQFF.